A single sample is the source of the 27 T cell receptor beta chains below, sequenced in a study of blood T cell repertoires in COVID-19. Repertoires were generated with immunoSEQ multiplex PCR, while TCRdb's copy carries only in-frame clones and drops some. The sample consists of approximately 230,000 clones, about nine tenths of them appearing once. The sequenced sample was PBMCs or T cells enriched from blood (not recorded which). The source is a man aged 35 to 55 who had recovered from COVID-19.

The chain links TRBV2 to TRBJ2-7; a weak D match, TRBD1 (5 bases). Germline loops: CDR1 SNHLY, CDR2 FYNNEI. Trimming took 8 bases from V and 6 from J, leaving 11 bases between them. CDR3 length equals 11 residues. The CDR3 DNA follows: TGTGCCAGCTCCGTGGGGCTCGAGCAGTACTTC. This gives the protein CASSVGLEQYF.

The chain combines TRBV9 with TRBJ2-5, with D unclear. The germline V gene has CDR1 SGDLS and CDR2 YYNGEE. With 0 bases removed from V and 5 bases from J, the gap between germline ends came to 8 bases. The CDR3 is 13 residues long. The CDR3 sequence is CASSVALRETQYF. In DNA form, the CDR3 reads TGTGCCAGCAGCGTAGCCCTCCGGGAGACCCAGTACTTC.

This chain connects TRBV14 to TRBJ1-4; D call uncertain. The CDR3 consists of 16 residues. Germline CDR1 SGHDN, CDR2 FVKESK. Trimming removed 0 bases from V and 4 bases from J, with 12 bases in between. The CDR3: CASSQDGGWGNEKLFF. In DNA, the CDR3 is TGTGCCAGCAGCCAAGATGGAGGTTGGGGTAATGAAAAACTGTTTTTT.

This clone appeared a single time. This sequence joins TRBV5-4 and TRBJ1-6, with 12 bases matching TRBD1. The CDR3 totals 15 residues. CDR1 and CDR2 from the germline V gene are SGHNT and YYREEE (reference sequence). The J segment lost 9 bases and the V segment lost 2 bases, leaving 3 bases of the junction unmatched. CDR3 DNA sequence: TGTGCCAGCAGCTTCGGGACAGGGGGCATTTCACCCCTCCACTTT. Protein: CASSFGTGGISPLHF.

The chain employs TRBV27 and TRBJ1-2; D is ambiguous. Trimming removed 2 bases at V and 6 bases at J, with 10 bases between. The CDR3 sequence is 13 residues long. Germline V gene sequence: CDR1 MNHEY, CDR2 SMNVEV (reference sequence). The CDR3 DNA is TGTGCCAGCAGTTTAACACCCATCGATGGCTACACCTTC. Its protein is CASSLTPIDGYTF.

The chain links TRBV28 to TRBJ1-2, with D hard to call. V was clipped by 6 bases and J by 1 base, with 21 bases between them. The V gene's germline CDR1 is MDHEN and CDR2 SYDVKM. The CDR3 loop spans 17 amino acids. CDR3 region: CASSPQGAPEVNYGYTF. CDR3 nucleotides: TGTGCCAGCAGCCCACAAGGAGCCCCTGAGGTTAACTATGGCTACACCTTC.

This chain joins TRBV30 and TRBJ2-5, with TRBD2 matching over 8 bases. There are 14 residues in the CDR3. Germline CDR1 GTSNPN, CDR2 SVGIG (reference sequence). V lost 7 bases to trimming and J lost 5 bases; unmatched junction nucleotides: 12. The CDR3 sequence is CALRPAGAAETQYF. DNA of the CDR3: TGTGCCTTGAGGCCAGCGGGAGCGGCGGAGACCCAGTACTTC. Filled out from reference TRBV30 and TRBJ2-5, the complete variable domain reads SQTIHQWPATLVQPVGSPLSLECTVEGTSNPNLYWYRQAAGRGLQLLFYSVGIGQISSEVPQNLSASRPQDRQFILSSKKLLLSDSGFYLCALRPAGAAETQYFGPGTRLLVL.

The chain uses TRBV5-8 and TRBJ1-5, with D tentatively TRBD1 (5 bases). Looked up from germline, CDR1 is SGHTS and CDR2 is YDEGEE. The CDR3 runs to 12 residues. V dropped 2 bases and J dropped 13 bases, with 13 bases sitting between them. This chain's CDR3 is CASSFLQGPQHF. The CDR3, as DNA: TGTGCCAGCAGCTTTCTCCAGGGTCCACAGCATTTT.

This clone was seen a few times. V and J are TRBV27 and TRBJ1-1; 12 nucleotides line up with TRBD1. V lost 6 bases, J lost 4 bases, and 9 bases stayed unmatched. The length of the CDR3 is 16 residues. Germline V gene lookup returns CDR1 MNHEY and CDR2 SMNVEV (reference sequence). The CDR3 region has the DNA TGTGCCAGCAGCCGGGGACAGGGGGCCTTACGCACTGAAGCTTTCTTT. This codes for CASSRGQGALRTEAFF.

The chain uses TRBV5-8 and TRBJ1-5, with a tentative D call TRBD1 (5 bases). Trimming shortened V by 2 bases and J by 7 bases, and 13 bases separated the two germline ends. Per the germline V gene, CDR1 is SGHTS and CDR2 is YDEGEE. The CDR3 is 14 residues long. Here the CDR3 DNA reads TGTGCCAGCAGCTTCGGGGGGGTGGTCCAGCCCCAGCATTTT. This gives the protein CASSFGGVVQPQHF.

The chain combines TRBV4-1 with TRBJ1-1, with D perhaps matching TRBD1 (5 bases). CDR3 length: 15 residues. Germline V gene sequence: CDR1 MGHRA, CDR2 YSYEKL. V was pared by 0 bases and J by 4 bases, with 12 bases between. CDR3 coding DNA: TGCGCCAGCAGCCAAGATCGGGGGGTGGGCACTGAAGCTTTCTTT. Translated, it gives CASSQDRGVGTEAFF.

The chain recombines TRBV19 with TRBJ1-1; 8 bases are a match to TRBD1. Germline V gene lookup returns CDR1 LNHDA and CDR2 SQIVND (reference sequence). V trimming: 5 bases; J trimming: 0 bases; junction bases outside the gene matches: 5. The CDR3 is 15 residues long. This CDR3 is CASSRTGSMNTEAFF. The CDR3 bases are TGTGCCAGTAGTCGGACAGGGAGCATGAACACTGAAGCTTTCTTT.

This clone was seen just once. V and J are TRBV10-3 and TRBJ1-1; tentative D call: TRBD1 (6 bases). This CDR3 is built from 14 residues. Germline loops: CDR1 ENHRY, CDR2 SYGVKD. Trimming left V 0 bases short and J 7 bases short, with 12 bases between. The CDR3 sequence is CAISESGASLEAFF. CDR3 DNA: TGTGCCATCAGTGAGTCGGGGGCATCCCTTGAAGCTTTCTTT.

The V gene is TRBV5-1, the J gene TRBJ2-3; TRBD1 is a possible D gene (6 bases). V shed 3 bases and J shed 2 bases, with 10 bases lying between them. Germline CDR1 is SGHRS and CDR2 is YFSETQ. CDR3 length: 14 residues. The CDR3 DNA reads as TGCGCCAGCAGCTCGGGGACATTCACAGATACGCAGTATTTT. Protein sequence: CASSSGTFTDTQYF.

This clone was counted a single time. The CDR3 region is CASSLARAPETQYF. Written as DNA, the CDR3 is TGCGCCAGCAGCTTGGCCAGGGCCCCAGAGACCCAGTACTTC. The chain has TRBV5-1 and TRBJ2-5; tentatively, D is TRBD1 (5 bases). Germline CDR1 is SGHRS and CDR2 is YFSETQ. V gave up 0 bases and J gave up 4 bases, with 10 bases separating them. The CDR3 extends over 14 amino acids.

The chain uses TRBV5-4 and TRBJ1-1; 7 bases are a match to TRBD1. V lost 4 bases to trimming and J lost 3 bases; unmatched junction nucleotides: 3. The CDR3 extends over 13 amino acids. The germline V gene encodes CDR1 SGHNT and CDR2 YYREEE (reference sequence). The CDR3 nucleotides read TGTGCCAGCAGCCCCCAGGGGGACACTGAAGCTTTCTTT. Amino acid sequence: CASSPQGDTEAFF.

The V and J genes are TRBV27 and TRBJ2-1; 8 nucleotides match TRBD2. Unmatched junction bases numbered 8, after V lost 4 bases and J lost 3 bases. The germline V gene encodes CDR1 MNHEY and CDR2 SMNVEV (reference sequence). The CDR3 extends over 16 amino acids. CDR3 amino acids: CASSSHWREVYNEQFF. The CDR3 coding sequence is TGTGCCAGCAGTTCTCACTGGCGGGAGGTCTACAATGAGCAGTTCTTC.

The rearrangement links TRBV6-5 to TRBJ2-7; 10 bases line up with TRBD1. The CDR3 is 13 amino acids. The germline gives CDR1 MNHEY, CDR2 SVGAGI. The trim removed 6 bases at V and 6 bases at J, leaving 5 bases unmatched. This CDR3 reads CASRATGGGEQYF. The CDR3 DNA is TGTGCCAGCAGAGCGACAGGGGGCGGCGAGCAGTACTTC.

The genes are TRBV4-1 and TRBJ1-2; TRBD1 aligns across 8 bases. Germline CDR1 reads MGHRA; CDR2 reads YSYEKL. The CDR3 sequence is 17 residues long. Germline trimming cut 3 bases from V and 4 bases from J; bases unmatched to any gene: 13. The CDR3 DNA reads TGCGCCAGCAGCCACCGGGACAGGAGTTCCGCCGGCTATGGCTACACCTTC. Amino acid sequence: CASSHRDRSSAGYGYTF.

This clone was seen only a few times. Other DNA sequences from this sample encode an identical CDR3 as well. The J gene is TRBJ2-2, the V gene TRBV3-1 (or the pseudogene TRBV3-2), with 13 bases matching TRBD2. The CDR3 has 16 amino acids. The J segment lost 2 bases and the V segment lost 4 bases, leaving 1 base of the junction unmatched. CDR1 and CDR2 (germline): LGHDT, YNNKEL (reference sequence). The CDR3 is CASSLGLAGNTGELFF. The CDR3 coding sequence is TGTGCCAGCAGCCTGGGACTAGCGGGAAACACCGGGGAGCTGTTTTTT.

The V and J genes are TRBV19 and TRBJ2-7; TRBD1 is a possible D gene (6 bases). V was shortened by 4 bases and J by 1 base, with 11 bases between the two germline ends. The V gene's germline CDR1 is LNHDA and CDR2 SQIVND (reference sequence). CDR3 length equals 14 residues. The CDR3, as DNA: TGTGCCAGTAGTAACAGGGCGGCTTCCTACGAGCAGTACTTC. It codes for CASSNRAASYEQYF.

This chain uses TRBV28 with TRBJ1-4; D remains ambiguous. CDR1 is MDHEN and CDR2 is SYDVKM in the germline V gene. The CDR3 consists of 11 residues. V lost 7 bases and J lost 4, with 4 bases in between. DNA for the CDR3: TGTGCCAGCACCTATAATGAAAAACTGTTTTTT. It translates to CASTYNEKLFF.

This sequence joins TRBV7-2 and TRBJ2-5; 9 bases fit TRBD2. V was pared by 1 base and J by 1 base, with 7 bases of the junction left unmatched. The CDR3 sequence is 17 residues long. Germline CDR1 and CDR2: SGHTA and FQGNSA. The chain's CDR3 is CASSLVWNSGGQETQYF. CDR3 bases: TGTGCCAGCAGCTTAGTCTGGAATAGCGGGGGCCAAGAGACCCAGTACTTC.

V usage is TRBV12-3 or TRBV12-4 and J usage is TRBJ1-4; a possible D gene is TRBD1 (5 bases). This CDR3 has 13 residues. V lost 8 bases and J lost 7, with 14 bases in between. CDR3 loop: CASALWGGEKLFF. The CDR3 nucleotides read TGTGCCAGCGCCCTTTGGGGCGGTGAAAAACTGTTTTTT.

Only a few counts were recorded for this clone. This chain uses TRBV29-1 with TRBJ1-5; a possible D gene is TRBD1 (5 bases). This CDR3 has 13 amino acids. The V gene's germline CDR1 is SQVTM and CDR2 ANQGSEA. V lost 2 bases, J lost 4 bases, and 9 bases lay in between. DNA for the CDR3: TGCAGCGTTGAAACAGGCCAAAATCAGCCCCAGCATTTT. Amino acids: CSVETGQNQPQHF.

The V call is TRBV7-9, the J call TRBJ1-4, with TRBD1 as a possible D gene (6 bases). Trimming left V 0 bases short and J 2 bases short, with 13 bases between. CDR1 is SEHNR, CDR2 FQNEAQ, per germline (reference sequence). The CDR3 runs 17 residues. The CDR3 region has the DNA TGTGCCAGCAGCTTAGCCGCAGGGGAAAGGACTAATGAAAAACTGTTTTTT. Its translation is CASSLAAGERTNEKLFF.

This chain links TRBV7-2 with TRBJ2-7; TRBD1 matches 11 bases. There are 15 residues in the CDR3. The germline V gene encodes CDR1 SGHTA and CDR2 FQGNSA. The V segment lost 5 bases and the J segment 5 bases; nucleotides outside the gene matches: 8. CDR3 bases: TGTGCCAGCAGCCTAGGACAGGGGGCCGGGCACGAGCAGTACTTC. Translation: CASSLGQGAGHEQYF.